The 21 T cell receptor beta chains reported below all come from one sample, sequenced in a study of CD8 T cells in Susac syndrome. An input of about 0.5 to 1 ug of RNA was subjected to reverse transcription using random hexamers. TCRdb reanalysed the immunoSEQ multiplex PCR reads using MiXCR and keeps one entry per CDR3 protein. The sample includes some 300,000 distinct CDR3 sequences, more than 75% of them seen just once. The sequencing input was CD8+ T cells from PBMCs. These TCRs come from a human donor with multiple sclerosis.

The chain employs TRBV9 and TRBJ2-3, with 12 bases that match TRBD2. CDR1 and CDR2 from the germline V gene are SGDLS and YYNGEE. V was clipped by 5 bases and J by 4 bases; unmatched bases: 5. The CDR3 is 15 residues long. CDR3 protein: CASREGLAGSDTQYF. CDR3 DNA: TGTGCCAGCAGGGAAGGACTAGCGGGATCAGATACGCAGTATTTT.

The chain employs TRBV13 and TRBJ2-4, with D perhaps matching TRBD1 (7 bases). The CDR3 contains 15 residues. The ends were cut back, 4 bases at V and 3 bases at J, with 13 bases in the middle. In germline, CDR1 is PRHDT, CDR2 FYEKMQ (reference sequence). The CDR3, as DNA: TGTGCCAGCAGCTCCAGGGGGGCAGTCAAAAACATTCAGTACTTC. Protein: CASSSRGAVKNIQYF. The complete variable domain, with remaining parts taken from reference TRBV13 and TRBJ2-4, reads AAGVIQSPRHLIKEKRETATLKCYPIPRHDTVYWYQQGPGQDPQFLISFYEKMQSDKGSIPDRFSAQQFSDYHSELNMSSLELGDSALYFCASSSRGAVKNIQYFGAGTRLSVL.

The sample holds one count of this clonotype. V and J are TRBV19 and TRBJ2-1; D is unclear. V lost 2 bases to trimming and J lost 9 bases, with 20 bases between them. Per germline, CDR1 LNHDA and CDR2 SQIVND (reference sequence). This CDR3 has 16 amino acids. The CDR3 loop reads CASSIPSRPNNIEQFF. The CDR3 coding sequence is TGTGCCAGTAGTATACCCTCCCGTCCCAACAACATTGAGCAGTTCTTC.

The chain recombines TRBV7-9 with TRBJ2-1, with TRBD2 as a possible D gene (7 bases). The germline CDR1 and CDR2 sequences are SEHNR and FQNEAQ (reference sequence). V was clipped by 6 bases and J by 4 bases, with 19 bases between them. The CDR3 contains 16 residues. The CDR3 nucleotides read TGTGCCAGCAGTGCCCGCGGGGGCGGAGCTTACAATGAGCAGTTCTTC. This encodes CASSARGGGAYNEQFF.

CDR3 bases: TGTGCCAGCAGTTTTGGGGCGGCCGGGGAGCTGTTTTTT. Amino acids: CASSFGAAGELFF. The V and J genes are TRBV28 and TRBJ2-2; weak D call: TRBD1 (5 bases). There are 13 residues in the CDR3. Germline V gene data show CDR1 as MDHEN and CDR2 as SYDVKM. V lost 3 bases to trimming and J lost 6 bases, with 8 bases between them.

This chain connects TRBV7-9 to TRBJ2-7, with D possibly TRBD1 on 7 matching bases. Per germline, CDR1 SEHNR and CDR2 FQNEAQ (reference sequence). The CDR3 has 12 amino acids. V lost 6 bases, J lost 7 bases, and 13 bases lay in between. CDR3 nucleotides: TGTGCCAGCAGGGGGGGACAGAGGGAGCAGTACTTC. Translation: CASRGGQREQYF.

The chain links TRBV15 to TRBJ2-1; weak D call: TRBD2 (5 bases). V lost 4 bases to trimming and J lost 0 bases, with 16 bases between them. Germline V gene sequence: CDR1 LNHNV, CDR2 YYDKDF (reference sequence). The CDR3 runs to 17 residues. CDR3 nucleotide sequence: TGTGCCACCAGCATTTTAGGACTCCGGCACTCCTACAATGAGCAGTTCTTC. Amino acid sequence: CATSILGLRHSYNEQFF. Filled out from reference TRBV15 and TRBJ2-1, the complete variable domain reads DAMVIQNPRYQVTQFGKPVTLSCSQTLNHNVMYWYQQKSSQAPKLLFHYYDKDFNNEADTPDNFQSRRPNTSFCFLDIRSPGLGDTAMYLCATSILGLRHSYNEQFFGPGTRLTVL.

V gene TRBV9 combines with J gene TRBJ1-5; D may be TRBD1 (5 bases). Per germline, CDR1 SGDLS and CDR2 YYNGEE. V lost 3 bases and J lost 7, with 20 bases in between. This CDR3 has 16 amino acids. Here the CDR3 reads CASSGRTGTLDQPQHF. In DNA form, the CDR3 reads TGTGCCAGCAGCGGTCGAACCGGGACCCTTGACCAGCCCCAGCATTTT.

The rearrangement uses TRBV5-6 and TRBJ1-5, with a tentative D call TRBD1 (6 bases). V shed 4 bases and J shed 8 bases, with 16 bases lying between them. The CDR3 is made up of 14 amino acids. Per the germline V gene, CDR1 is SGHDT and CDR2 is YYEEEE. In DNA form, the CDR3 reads TGTGCCAGCAGCCCAACCCCTAGGGGGGAGCCCCAGCATTTT. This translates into CASSPTPRGEPQHF.

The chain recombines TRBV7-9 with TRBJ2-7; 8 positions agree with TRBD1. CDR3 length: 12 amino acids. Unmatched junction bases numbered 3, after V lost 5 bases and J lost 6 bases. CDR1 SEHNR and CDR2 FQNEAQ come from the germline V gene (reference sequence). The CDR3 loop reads CASSPDRVEQYF. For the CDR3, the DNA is TGTGCCAGCAGCCCGGACAGGGTCGAGCAGTACTTC.

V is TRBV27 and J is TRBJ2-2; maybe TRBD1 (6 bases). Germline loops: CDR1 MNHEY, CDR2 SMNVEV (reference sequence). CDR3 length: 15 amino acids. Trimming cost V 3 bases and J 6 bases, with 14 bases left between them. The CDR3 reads CASSFVGTIAGELFF. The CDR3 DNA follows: TGTGCCAGCAGTTTCGTGGGGACAATAGCCGGGGAGCTGTTTTTT.

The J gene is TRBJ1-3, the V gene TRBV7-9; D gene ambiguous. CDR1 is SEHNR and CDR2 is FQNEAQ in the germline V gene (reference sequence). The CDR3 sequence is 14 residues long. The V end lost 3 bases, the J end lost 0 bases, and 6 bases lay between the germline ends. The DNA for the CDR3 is TGTGCCAGCAGCTTTCCCGTCTCTGGAAACACCATATATTTT. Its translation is CASSFPVSGNTIYF. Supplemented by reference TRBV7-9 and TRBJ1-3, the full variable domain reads DTGVSQNPRHKITKRGQNVTFRCDPISEHNRLYWYRQTLGQGPEFLTYFQNEAQLEKSRLLSDRFSAERPKGSFSTLEIQRTEQGDSAMYLCASSFPVSGNTIYFGEGSWLTVV.

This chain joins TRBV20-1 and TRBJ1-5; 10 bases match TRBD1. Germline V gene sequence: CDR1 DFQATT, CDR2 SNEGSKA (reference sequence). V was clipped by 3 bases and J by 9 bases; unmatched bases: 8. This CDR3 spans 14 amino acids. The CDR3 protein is CSARDRGDRGPQHF. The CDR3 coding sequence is TGCAGTGCTAGGGACAGGGGGGATAGGGGGCCCCAGCATTTT.

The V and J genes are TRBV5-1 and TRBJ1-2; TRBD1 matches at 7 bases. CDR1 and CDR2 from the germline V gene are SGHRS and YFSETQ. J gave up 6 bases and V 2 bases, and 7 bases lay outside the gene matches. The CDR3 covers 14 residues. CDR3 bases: TGCGCCAGCAGCTTTTCCGACAGGGAGGATGGCTACACCTTC. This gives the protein CASSFSDREDGYTF.

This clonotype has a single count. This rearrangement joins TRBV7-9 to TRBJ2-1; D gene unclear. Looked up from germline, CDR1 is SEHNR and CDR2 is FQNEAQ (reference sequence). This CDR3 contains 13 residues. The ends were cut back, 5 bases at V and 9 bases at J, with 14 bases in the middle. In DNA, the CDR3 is TGTGCCAGCAGCCAGTTGCTAGTTGGTGAGCAGTTCTTC. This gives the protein CASSQLLVGEQFF.

The CDR3 DNA follows: TGTGCCAGTAACTGGGGCCCCACGAACACTGAAGCTTTCTTT. Amino acid sequence: CASNWGPTNTEAFF. This rearrangement joins TRBV19 to TRBJ1-1; D might be TRBD1 (5 bases). CDR3 size: 14 residues. V was shortened by 7 bases and J by 1 base, with 13 bases between the two germline ends. The V gene's germline CDR1 is LNHDA and CDR2 SQIVND (reference sequence).

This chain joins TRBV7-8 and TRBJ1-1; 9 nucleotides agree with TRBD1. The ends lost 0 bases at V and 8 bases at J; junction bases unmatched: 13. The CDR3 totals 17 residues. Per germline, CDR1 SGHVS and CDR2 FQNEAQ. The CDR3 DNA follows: TGTGCCAGCAGCTTAGCTGGGGTCCCGGGACAGGGCCGGGAAGCTTTCTTT. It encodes CASSLAGVPGQGREAFF.

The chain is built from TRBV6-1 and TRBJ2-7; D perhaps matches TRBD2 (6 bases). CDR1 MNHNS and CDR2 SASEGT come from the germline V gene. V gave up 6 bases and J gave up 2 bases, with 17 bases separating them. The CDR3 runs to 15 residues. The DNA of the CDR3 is TGTGCCAGCAGGGCGGGGTGGGGGTCGACCTACGAGCAGTACTTC. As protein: CASRAGWGSTYEQYF.

The CDR3 sequence is CASSSRQGNPYNEQFF. CDR3 bases: TGTGCCAGCAGCTCGAGACAGGGTAATCCTTACAATGAGCAGTTCTTC. The genes are TRBV7-9 and TRBJ2-1; the match to TRBD1 covers 7 bases. The CDR3 sequence is 16 residues long. V shed 4 bases, J shed 4 bases, and the junction held 10 bases outside the gene matches. CDR1 and CDR2 (germline): SEHNR, FQNEAQ (reference sequence).

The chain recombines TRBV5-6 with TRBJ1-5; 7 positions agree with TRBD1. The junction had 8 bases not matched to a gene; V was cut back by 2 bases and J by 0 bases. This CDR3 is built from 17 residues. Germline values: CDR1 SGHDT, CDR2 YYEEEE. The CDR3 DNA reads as TGTGCCAGCAGCTTCGGGGGGGACAGTTATAGCAATCAGCCCCAGCATTTT. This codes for CASSFGGDSYSNQPQHF.

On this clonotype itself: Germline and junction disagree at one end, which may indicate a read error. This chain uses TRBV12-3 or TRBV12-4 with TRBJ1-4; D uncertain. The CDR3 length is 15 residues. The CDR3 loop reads CAGSLSGRFLEKLFF. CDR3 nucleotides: TGTGCCGGCAGCCTAAGCGGGAGATTTCTGGAAAAACTGTTTTTT.